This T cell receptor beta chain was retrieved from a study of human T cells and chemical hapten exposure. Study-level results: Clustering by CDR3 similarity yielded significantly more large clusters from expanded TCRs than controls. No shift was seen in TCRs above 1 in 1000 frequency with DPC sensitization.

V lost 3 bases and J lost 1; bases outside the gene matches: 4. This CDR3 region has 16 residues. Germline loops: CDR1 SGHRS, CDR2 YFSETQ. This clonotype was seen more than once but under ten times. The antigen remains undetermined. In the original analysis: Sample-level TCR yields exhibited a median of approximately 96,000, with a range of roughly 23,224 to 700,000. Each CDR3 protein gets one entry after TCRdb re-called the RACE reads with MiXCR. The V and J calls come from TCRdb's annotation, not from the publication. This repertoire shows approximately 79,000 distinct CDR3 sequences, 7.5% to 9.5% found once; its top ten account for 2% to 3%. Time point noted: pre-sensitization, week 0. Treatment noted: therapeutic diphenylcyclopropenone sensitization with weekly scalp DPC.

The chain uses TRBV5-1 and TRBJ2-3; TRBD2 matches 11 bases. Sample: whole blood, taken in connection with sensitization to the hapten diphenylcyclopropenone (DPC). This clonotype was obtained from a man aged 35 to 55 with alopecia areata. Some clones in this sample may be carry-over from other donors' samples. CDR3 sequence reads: CASSWATSGGTDTQYF. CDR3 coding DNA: TGCGCCAGCAGCTGGGCGACTAGCGGGGGCACAGATACGCAGTATTTT. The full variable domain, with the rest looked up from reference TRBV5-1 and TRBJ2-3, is KAGVTQTPRYLIKTRGQQVTLSCSPISGHRSVSWYQQTPGQGLQFLFEYFSETQRNKGNFPGRFSGRQFSNSRSEMNVSTLELGDSALYLCASSWATSGGTDTQYFGPGTRLTVL.